The clone carrying this T cell receptor (beta chain) was recorded once. This entry belongs to a study of blood T cell repertoires in COVID-19. Study overall: COVID-19 samples from acute and convalescent phases originated in the United States, Italy and Spain. From T cells, B-cell-depleted T cells, or PBMCs came the material, which was cDNA or gDNA.

The authors' processing: Cell counts per sample came from amplifying reference gene primers. Here immunoSEQ multiplex PCR was the method, and the copy in TCRdb shows in-frame clones only, minus some. V and J calls and clone size are as listed in that table; D and trimming were resolved from the DNA. This table holds 160,000 or so clones, 75% to 90% found once. The CDR3 has 14 residues. V was pared by 8 bases and J by 2 bases, with 4 bases of the junction left unmatched. CDR1 and CDR2 from the germline V gene are SGHTA and FQGNSA. This TCR came from a human donor in a cohort sampled during active COVID-19. This chain uses TRBV7-2 with TRBJ2-7, with 12 positions matching TRBD2. The sequenced sample was peripheral blood. Written as DNA, the CDR3 is TGTGCCAGCCGGCTAGCGGGGGGGGCCTACGAGCAGTACTTC. Translation gives CASRLAGGAYEQYF.